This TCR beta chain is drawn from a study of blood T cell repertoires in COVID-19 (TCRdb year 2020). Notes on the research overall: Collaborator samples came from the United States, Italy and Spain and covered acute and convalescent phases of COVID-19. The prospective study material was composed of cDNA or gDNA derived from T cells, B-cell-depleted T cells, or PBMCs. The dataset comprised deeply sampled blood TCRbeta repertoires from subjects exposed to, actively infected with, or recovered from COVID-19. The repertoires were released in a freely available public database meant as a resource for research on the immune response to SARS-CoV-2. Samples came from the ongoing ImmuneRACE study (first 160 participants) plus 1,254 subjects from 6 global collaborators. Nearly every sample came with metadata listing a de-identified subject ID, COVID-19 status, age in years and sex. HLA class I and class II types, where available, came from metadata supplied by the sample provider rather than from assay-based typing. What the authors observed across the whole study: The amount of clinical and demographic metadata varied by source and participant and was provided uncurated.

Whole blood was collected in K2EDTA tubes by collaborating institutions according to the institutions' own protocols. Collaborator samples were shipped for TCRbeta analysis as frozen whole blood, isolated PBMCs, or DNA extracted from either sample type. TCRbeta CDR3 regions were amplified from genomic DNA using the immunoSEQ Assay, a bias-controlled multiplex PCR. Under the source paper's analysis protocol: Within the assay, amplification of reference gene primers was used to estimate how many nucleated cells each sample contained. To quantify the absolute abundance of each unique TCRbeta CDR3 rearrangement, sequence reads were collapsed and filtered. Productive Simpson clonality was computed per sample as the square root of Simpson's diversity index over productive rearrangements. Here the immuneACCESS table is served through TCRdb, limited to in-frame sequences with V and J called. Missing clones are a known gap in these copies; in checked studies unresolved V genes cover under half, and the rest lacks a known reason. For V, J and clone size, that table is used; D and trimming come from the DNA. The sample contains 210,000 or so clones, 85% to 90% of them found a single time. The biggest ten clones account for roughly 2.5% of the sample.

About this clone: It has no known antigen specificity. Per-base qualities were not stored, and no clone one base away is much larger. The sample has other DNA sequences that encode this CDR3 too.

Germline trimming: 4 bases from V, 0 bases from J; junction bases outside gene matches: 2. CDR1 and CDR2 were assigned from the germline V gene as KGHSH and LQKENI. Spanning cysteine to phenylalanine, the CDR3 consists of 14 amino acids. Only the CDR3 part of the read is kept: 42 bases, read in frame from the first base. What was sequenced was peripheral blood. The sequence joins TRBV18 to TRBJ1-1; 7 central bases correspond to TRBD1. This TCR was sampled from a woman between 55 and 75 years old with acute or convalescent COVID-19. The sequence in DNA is TGTGCCAGCTCACAGGGACAGCTGAACACTGAAGCTTTCTTT. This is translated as CASSQGQLNTEAFF.